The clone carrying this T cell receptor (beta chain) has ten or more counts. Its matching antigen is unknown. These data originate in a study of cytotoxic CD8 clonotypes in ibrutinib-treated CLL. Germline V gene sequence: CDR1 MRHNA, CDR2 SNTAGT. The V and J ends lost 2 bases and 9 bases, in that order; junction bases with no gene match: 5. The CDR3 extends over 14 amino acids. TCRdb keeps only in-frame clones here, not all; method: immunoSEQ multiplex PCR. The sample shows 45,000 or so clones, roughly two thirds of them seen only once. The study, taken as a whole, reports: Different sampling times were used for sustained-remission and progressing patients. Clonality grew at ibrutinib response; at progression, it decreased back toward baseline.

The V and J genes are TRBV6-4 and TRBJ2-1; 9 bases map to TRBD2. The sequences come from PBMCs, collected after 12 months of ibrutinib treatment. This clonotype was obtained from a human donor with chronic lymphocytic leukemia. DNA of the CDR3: TGTGCCAGCAGTGACGGCGGGGGGGCGGGTGAGCAGTTCTTC. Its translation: CASSDGGGAGEQFF.